These 5 T cell receptor beta chains came from one sample sequenced in a study of blood T cell repertoires in COVID-19. Method: immunoSEQ multiplex PCR; TCRdb's copy keeps in-frame clones and lacks some. This sample has around 100,000 clones, with about 79% found just once. Sequenced input: peripheral blood. The source of these receptors is a woman of 80 years or more with active or convalescent COVID-19.

V is TRBV5-6 and J is TRBJ2-7; D perhaps matches TRBD1 (7 bases). Trimming removed 1 base at V and 0 bases at J, with 23 bases between. The CDR3 has 19 amino acids. Germline lookup yields CDR1 SGHDT and CDR2 YYEEEE. CDR3 in DNA: TGTGCCAGCAGCTTGTTAGGGACTCGACAGGGTAGGGCCTCCTACGAGCAGTACTTC. Its protein is CASSLLGTRQGRASYEQYF. Filled out from reference TRBV5-6 and TRBJ2-7, the complete variable domain reads DAGVTQSPTHLIKTRGQQVTLRCSPKSGHDTVSWYQQALGQGPQFIFQYYEEEERQRGNFPDRFSGHQFPNYSSELNVNALLLGDSALYLCASSLLGTRQGRASYEQYFGPGTRLTVT.

The J gene is TRBJ1-4, the V gene TRBV5-1; 7 nucleotides line up with TRBD1. The ends lost 0 bases at V and 8 bases at J; junction bases unmatched: 19. This CDR3 is built from 19 residues. The germline gives CDR1 SGHRS, CDR2 YFSETQ. The CDR3 region is CASSLVVSPKGGSDEKLFF. The CDR3 DNA reads TGCGCCAGCAGCTTGGTAGTTTCCCCCAAAGGGGGCAGCGACGAAAAACTGTTTTTT.

The chain has TRBV28 and TRBJ1-5, with 8 bases fitting TRBD1. Per the germline V gene, CDR1 is MDHEN and CDR2 is SYDVKM. Trimming removed 6 bases from V and 7 bases from J; junction bases left unmatched: 8. The CDR3 runs 14 residues. This chain's CDR3 is CASRTGGTGQPQHF. The CDR3 coding sequence is TGTGCCAGCAGAACAGGGGGAACAGGGCAGCCCCAGCATTTT. Using reference TRBV28 and TRBJ1-5 for the parts outside the CDR3, the full variable domain is DVKVTQSSRYLVKRTGEKVFLECVQDMDHENMFWYRQDPGLGLRLIYFSYDVKMKEKGDIPEGYSVSREKKERFSLILESASTNQTSMYLCASRTGGTGQPQHFGDGTRLSIL.

This clone has just a few counts. The chain recombines TRBV27 with TRBJ2-1; a possible D gene is TRBD2 (6 bases). The V and J ends lost 6 bases and 0 bases respectively, with 18 bases between them. The CDR3 sequence is 17 residues long. The germline V gene encodes CDR1 MNHEY and CDR2 SMNVEV (reference sequence). This CDR3 reads CASRKSAGSYSYNEQFF. The DNA for the CDR3 is TGTGCCAGCAGAAAATCTGCGGGGTCGTACTCCTACAATGAGCAGTTCTTC.

The chain recombines TRBV7-2 with TRBJ2-3; D gene unclear. Between the trimmed V and J ends, which lost 2 bases and 4 bases, there was a span of 7 bases. Germline V gene data show CDR1 as SGHTA and CDR2 as FQGNSA. The CDR3 is 13 amino acids. CDR3 DNA sequence: TGTGCCAGCAGCTTACCTCTCCCAGATACGCAGTATTTT. Protein product: CASSLPLPDTQYF. Full variable domain (remainder filled in from reference TRBV7-2 and TRBJ2-3): GAGVSQSPSNKVTEKGKDVELRCDPISGHTALYWYRQSLGQGLEFLIYFQGNSAPDKSGLPSDRFSAERTGGSVSTLTIQRTQQEDSAVYLCASSLPLPDTQYFGPGTRLTVL.